One and the same sample provided the 12 T cell receptor beta chains below, sequenced in a study of shared clonotypes between healthy human individuals. Sequencing used immunoSEQ multiplex PCR; TCRdb keeps in-frame clones, though not all of them. The repertoire holds approximately 1.5 million clones, with about 98.5% as singletons. What was sequenced was naive CD4+ T cells sorted from blood. The subset is: CD45RA+ positively selected. These receptors originate from a man aged 25-40 years in good health.

This clone has just one count. The chain employs TRBV14 and TRBJ2-7; 11 nucleotides line up with TRBD2. V trimming: 4 bases; J trimming: 4 bases; junction bases outside the gene matches: 6. The CDR3 runs to 15 residues. Germline-derived CDR1 and CDR2 are SGHDN and FVKESK. CDR3 bases: TGTGCCAGCAGCCCCCAACTAGCGGGAGCGTACGAGCAGTACTTC. The encoded protein is CASSPQLAGAYEQYF.

This chain connects TRBV7-2 to TRBJ2-7; D ambiguous. The germline V and J ends were trimmed by 5 bases and 2 bases, with 7 bases remaining between them. Germline V CDR1 and CDR2: SGHTA, FQGNSA. The CDR3 runs 12 residues. The CDR3 here is CASSPYTYEQYF. The CDR3 DNA reads TGTGCCAGCAGCCCCTATACCTACGAGCAGTACTTC.

The gene calls are TRBV6-5 and TRBJ2-7, with 8 positions matching TRBD1. V shed 4 bases and J 5 bases; nucleotides not matched to a gene: 7. Germline loops: CDR1 MNHEY, CDR2 SVGAGI. This CDR3 comprises 14 residues. DNA of the CDR3: TGTGCCAGCAGTTCCAGGGGGCGAAAGGACGAGCAGTACTTC. Its protein product is CASSSRGRKDEQYF.

A word on this clone: The identical CDR3 is also encoded by other nucleotide sequences in the sample. The chain links TRBV7-9 to TRBJ2-5; possibly TRBD1 or TRBD2 for D (5 bases each). This CDR3 contains 15 residues. The V gene's germline CDR1 is SEHNR and CDR2 FQNEAQ (reference sequence). With 2 bases removed from V and 5 bases from J, the gap between germline ends came to 15 bases. CDR3 region: CASSLWLAEGETQYF. The CDR3 DNA follows: TGTGCCAGCAGCTTATGGCTAGCCGAGGGGGAGACCCAGTACTTC.

The chain carries TRBV7-2 and TRBJ2-4, with TRBD2 matching over 7 bases. Germline CDR1 SGHTA, CDR2 FQGNSA. V lost 4 bases, J lost 0 bases, and 9 bases stayed unmatched. This CDR3 contains 17 residues. The CDR3 nucleotides read TGTGCCAGCAGCTCTTTAAGGGCTAGCGGAGCCAAAAACATTCAGTACTTC. It yields the protein CASSSLRASGAKNIQYF.

The genes are TRBV4-1 and TRBJ2-1, with D possibly TRBD1 on 6 matching bases. This CDR3 has 15 residues. Germline-derived CDR1 and CDR2 are MGHRA and YSYEKL. With 3 bases removed from V and 1 base from J, the gap between germline ends came to 10 bases. Here the CDR3 DNA reads TGCGCCAGCAGCCACGCTCAGGGGTCCTACAATGAGCAGTTCTTC. Its translation: CASSHAQGSYNEQFF.

The chain recombines TRBV30 with TRBJ2-7, with D uncertain. Germline V gene lookup returns CDR1 GTSNPN and CDR2 SVGIG (reference sequence). The CDR3 runs to 14 residues. Trimming left V 0 bases short and J 0 bases short, with 9 bases between. The CDR3 DNA reads as TGTGCCTGGAGTGTACCTGGGATCTCCTACGAGCAGTACTTC. The encoded protein is CAWSVPGISYEQYF.

The chain couples TRBV5-1 to TRBJ2-7; 8 nucleotides line up with TRBD1. Trimming at V came to 4 bases and at J to 4 bases, leaving 4 bases not matched to a gene. The CDR3 spans 13 residues. Germline loops: CDR1 SGHRS, CDR2 YFSETQ. CDR3: CASSMDRVYEQYF. The DNA of the CDR3 is TGCGCCAGCAGCATGGACAGGGTATACGAGCAGTACTTC.

The chain has TRBV5-1 and TRBJ2-2; D not certain. Germline V gene data show CDR1 as SGHRS and CDR2 as YFSETQ. This CDR3 contains 16 residues. Trimming removed 1 base at V and 0 bases at J, with 10 bases between. This CDR3 reads CASSLIGVANTGELFF. The CDR3 DNA sequence: TGCGCCAGCAGCTTGATCGGCGTCGCGAACACCGGGGAGCTGTTTTTT.

V and J are TRBV4-3 and TRBJ2-2, with 14 bases aligning to TRBD2. Germline V lookup: CDR1 LGHNA, CDR2 YSLEER. The CDR3 covers 17 residues. Trimming removed 6 bases from V and 3 bases from J; junction bases left unmatched: 6. Written as DNA, the CDR3 is TGCGCCAGCAGAAGTGGGGGACTAGCGGGGGACACCGGGGAGCTGTTTTTT. Protein: CASRSGGLAGDTGELFF.

The chain is built from TRBV27 and TRBJ2-5; D ambiguous. There are 13 residues in the CDR3. Germline values: CDR1 MNHEY, CDR2 SMNVEV (reference sequence). Trimming cost V 8 bases and J 2 bases, with 12 bases left between them. CDR3: CASRQRRQETQYF. The CDR3 DNA reads TGTGCCAGCCGTCAGAGACGTCAAGAGACCCAGTACTTC.

The V gene is TRBV7-9, the J gene TRBJ2-1; 10 nucleotides line up with TRBD2. This CDR3 has 15 residues. The germline V gene encodes CDR1 SEHNR and CDR2 FQNEAQ (reference sequence). With V trimmed by 5 bases and J by 5 bases, 6 bases remained unmatched. CDR3 bases: TGTGCCAGCAGCCTAACTAGCGGGATCAACAATGAGCAGTTCTTC. It specifies CASSLTSGINNEQFF.